This TCR beta chain comes out of a study of blood T cells in healthy people across ages. The CDR3 totals 16 residues. V was pared by 3 bases and J by 1 base, with 14 bases between. Germline values: CDR1 MNHEY, CDR2 SMNVEV (reference sequence). With respect to this clonotype: Its target is unknown.

Study conclusions and caveats: When set beside aged donors, long-lived donors presented more naive CD4+ cells and higher diversity.

With a J-beta primer mix and a sample-barcoded 5' primer, a second PCR ran about 7 to 12 cycles. TCRdb used MiXCR to reprocess the 5' RACE reads, holding one entry per CDR3 protein. The sample contains some 900,000 distinct CDR3 sequences, around 46% of which appear only once. What was sequenced was blood. The clonotype comes from a man under 40 in good health. The V and J genes are TRBV27 and TRBJ2-3; D is possibly TRBD1 or TRBD2 (5 bases each). The CDR3 DNA reads TGTGCCAGCAGTTTGAGGTGGCAGGGAGGCACAGATACGCAGTATTTT. Protein: CASSLRWQGGTDTQYF.